One and the same sample provided the 2 T cell receptor beta chains below, sequenced in a study of T cells in localized non-small cell lung cancer. Method: immunoSEQ multiplex PCR; TCRdb's copy keeps in-frame clones and lacks some. Of 25,000 to 35,000 clones in the sample, approximately 90% were seen once. This material consisted of peripheral blood, taken before any cancer treatment. These receptor sequences come from an older female donor with stage III squamous cell lung carcinoma.

This chain connects TRBV18 to TRBJ1-1; 9 positions agree with TRBD1. The CDR3 covers 15 residues. V lost 4 bases, J lost 8 bases, and 11 bases stayed unmatched. The germline CDR1 and CDR2 sequences are KGHSH and LQKENI. The CDR3 coding sequence is TGTGCCAGCTCACACGGACAGGGGTTGGGCCTAGAAGCTTTCTTT. Translation: CASSHGQGLGLEAFF. The full variable domain, in which reference TRBV18 and TRBJ1-1 provide the parts outside the CDR3, is NAGVMQNPRHLVRRRGQEARLRCSPMKGHSHVYWYRQLPEEGLKFMVYLQKENIIDESGMPKERFSAEFPKEGPSILRIQQVVRGDSAAYFCASSHGQGLGLEAFFGQGTRLTVV.

This clone was detected once. The chain has TRBV18 and TRBJ2-2; D assignment may be TRBD1 or TRBD2 (5 bases each). The V gene's germline CDR1 is KGHSH and CDR2 LQKENI. V dropped 1 base and J dropped 5 bases, with 11 bases sitting between them. CDR3 size: 15 residues. Here the CDR3 reads CASSPRREGTGELFF. DNA for the CDR3: TGTGCCAGCTCACCACGGAGAGAGGGGACCGGGGAGCTGTTTTTT.